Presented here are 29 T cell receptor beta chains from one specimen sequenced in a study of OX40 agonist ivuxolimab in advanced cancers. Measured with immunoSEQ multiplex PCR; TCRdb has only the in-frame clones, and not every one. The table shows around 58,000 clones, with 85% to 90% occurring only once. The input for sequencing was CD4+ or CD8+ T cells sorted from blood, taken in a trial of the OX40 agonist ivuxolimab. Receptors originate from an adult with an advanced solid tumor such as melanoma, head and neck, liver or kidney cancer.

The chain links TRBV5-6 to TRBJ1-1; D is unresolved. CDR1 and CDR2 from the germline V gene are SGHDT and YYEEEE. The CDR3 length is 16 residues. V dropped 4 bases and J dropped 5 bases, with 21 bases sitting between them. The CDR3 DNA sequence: TGTGCCAGCAGCCCAATCCTTTCAACGGTTGGAACTGAAGCTTTCTTT. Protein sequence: CASSPILSTVGTEAFF.

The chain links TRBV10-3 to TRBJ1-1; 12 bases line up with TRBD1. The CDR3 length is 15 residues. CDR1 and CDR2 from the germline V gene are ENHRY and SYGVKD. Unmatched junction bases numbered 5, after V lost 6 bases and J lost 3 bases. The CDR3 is CAIRGQGAFHTEAFF. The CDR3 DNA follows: TGTGCCATCAGGGGACAGGGGGCGTTTCACACTGAAGCTTTCTTT.

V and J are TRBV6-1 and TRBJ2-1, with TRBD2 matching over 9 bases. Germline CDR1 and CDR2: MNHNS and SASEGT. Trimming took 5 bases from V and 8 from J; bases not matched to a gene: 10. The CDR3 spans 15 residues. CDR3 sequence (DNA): TGTGCCAGCAGTAATATGGGCGGGAGGGCCTATGAGCAGTTCTTC. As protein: CASSNMGGRAYEQFF.

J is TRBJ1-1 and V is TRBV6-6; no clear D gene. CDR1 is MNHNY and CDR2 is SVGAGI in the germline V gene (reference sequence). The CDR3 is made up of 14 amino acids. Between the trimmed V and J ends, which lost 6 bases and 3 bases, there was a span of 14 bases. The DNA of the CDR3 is TGTGCCAGCAGCTTGTCTGCAGGAGACACTGAAGCTTTCTTT. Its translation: CASSLSAGDTEAFF.

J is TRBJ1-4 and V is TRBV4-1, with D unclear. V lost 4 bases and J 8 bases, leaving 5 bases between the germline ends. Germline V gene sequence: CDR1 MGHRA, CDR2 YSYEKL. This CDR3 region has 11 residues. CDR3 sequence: CASSRREKLFF. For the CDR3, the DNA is TGCGCCAGCAGCCGAAGAGAAAAACTGTTTTTT.

The CDR3 protein is CASSYRAGDTGELFF. The DNA for the CDR3 is TGTGCCAGCAGTTACAGAGCGGGGGACACCGGGGAGCTGTTTTTT. V gene TRBV6-6 combines with J gene TRBJ2-2; 8 nucleotides match TRBD2. V lost 2 bases and J lost 3; bases outside the gene matches: 2. This CDR3 comprises 15 residues. Germline V gene sequence: CDR1 MNHNY, CDR2 SVGAGI (reference sequence).

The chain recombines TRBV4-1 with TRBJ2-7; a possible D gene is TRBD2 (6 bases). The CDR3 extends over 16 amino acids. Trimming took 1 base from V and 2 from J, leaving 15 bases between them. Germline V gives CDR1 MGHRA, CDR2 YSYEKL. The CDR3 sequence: CASSQGGGPGPYEQYF. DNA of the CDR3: TGCGCCAGCAGCCAAGGAGGAGGGCCAGGGCCCTACGAGCAGTACTTC.

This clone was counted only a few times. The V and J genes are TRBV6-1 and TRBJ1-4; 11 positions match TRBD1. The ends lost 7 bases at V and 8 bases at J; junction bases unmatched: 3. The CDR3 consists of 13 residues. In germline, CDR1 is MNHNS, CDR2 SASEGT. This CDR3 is CASKGQGAEKLFF. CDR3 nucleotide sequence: TGTGCCAGCAAAGGACAGGGGGCGGAAAAACTGTTTTTT.

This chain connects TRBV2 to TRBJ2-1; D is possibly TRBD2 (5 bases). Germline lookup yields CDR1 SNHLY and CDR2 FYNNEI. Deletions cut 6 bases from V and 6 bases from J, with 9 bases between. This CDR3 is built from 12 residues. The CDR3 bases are TGTGCCAGCAGGTCCAGCGGCAATGAGCAGTTCTTC. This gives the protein CASRSSGNEQFF.

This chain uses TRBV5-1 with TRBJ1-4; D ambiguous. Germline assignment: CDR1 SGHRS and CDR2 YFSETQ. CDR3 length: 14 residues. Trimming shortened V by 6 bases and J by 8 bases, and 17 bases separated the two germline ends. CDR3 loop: CASTASNGPEKLFF. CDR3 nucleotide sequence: TGCGCCAGCACCGCATCCAACGGGCCAGAAAAACTGTTTTTT.

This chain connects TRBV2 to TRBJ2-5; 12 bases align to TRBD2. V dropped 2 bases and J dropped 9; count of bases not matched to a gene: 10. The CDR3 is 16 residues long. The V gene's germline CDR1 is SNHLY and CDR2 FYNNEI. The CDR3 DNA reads TGTGCCAGCAGTGAAATGCTAGCGGGGGGGGAACGGGCCCAGTACTTC. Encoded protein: CASSEMLAGGERAQYF.

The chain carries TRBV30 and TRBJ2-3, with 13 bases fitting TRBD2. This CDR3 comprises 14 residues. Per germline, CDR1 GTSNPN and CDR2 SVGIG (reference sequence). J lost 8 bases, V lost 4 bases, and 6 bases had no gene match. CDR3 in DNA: TGTGCCTGGACTACTAGCGGGGGGGCAGGTACGCAGTATTTT. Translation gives CAWTTSGGAGTQYF. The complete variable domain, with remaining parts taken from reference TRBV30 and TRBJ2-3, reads SQTIHQWPATLVQPVGSPLSLECTVEGTSNPNLYWYRQAAGRGLQLLFYSVGIGQISSEVPQNLSASRPQDRQFILSSKKLLLSDSGFYLCAWTTSGGAGTQYFGPGTRLTVL.

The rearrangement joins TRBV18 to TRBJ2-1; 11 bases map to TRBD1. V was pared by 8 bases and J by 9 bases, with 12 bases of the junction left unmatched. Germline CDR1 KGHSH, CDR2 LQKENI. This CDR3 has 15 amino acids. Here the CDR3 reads CASVRAGTGGFEQFF. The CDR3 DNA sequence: TGTGCCAGCGTCCGAGCCGGGACAGGGGGATTTGAGCAGTTCTTC.

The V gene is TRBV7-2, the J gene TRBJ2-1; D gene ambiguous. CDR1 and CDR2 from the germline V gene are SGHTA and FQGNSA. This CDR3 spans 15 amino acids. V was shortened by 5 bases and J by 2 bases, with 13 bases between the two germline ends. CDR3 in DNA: TGTGCCAGCAGCCTCTCGTGGCTAGCCTACAATGAGCAGTTCTTC. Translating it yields CASSLSWLAYNEQFF. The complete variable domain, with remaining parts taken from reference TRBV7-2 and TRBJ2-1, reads GAGVSQSPSNKVTEKGKDVELRCDPISGHTALYWYRQSLGQGLEFLIYFQGNSAPDKSGLPSDRFSAERTGGSVSTLTIQRTQQEDSAVYLCASSLSWLAYNEQFFGPGTRLTVL.

Here the CDR3 reads CASSPQISTDTQYF. In DNA, the CDR3 is TGTGCCAGCAGCCCTCAAATATCCACAGATACGCAGTATTTT. The chain employs TRBV7-6 and TRBJ2-3; D is ambiguous. V was shortened by 5 bases and J by 2 bases, with 11 bases between the two germline ends. Germline CDR1 reads SGHVS; CDR2 reads FNYEAQ. The CDR3 runs 14 residues. The whole variable domain, filled in from reference TRBV7-6 and TRBJ2-3, reads GAGVSQSPRYKVTKRGQDVALRCDPISGHVSLYWYRQALGQGPEFLTYFNYEAQQDKSGLPNDRFSAERPEGSISTLTIQRTEQRDSAMYRCASSPQISTDTQYFGPGTRLTVL.

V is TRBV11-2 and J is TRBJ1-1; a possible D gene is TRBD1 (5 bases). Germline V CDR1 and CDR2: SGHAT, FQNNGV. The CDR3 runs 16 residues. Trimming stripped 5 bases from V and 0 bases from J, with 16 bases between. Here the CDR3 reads CASSPRGGRMNTEAFF. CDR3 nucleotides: TGTGCCAGCAGCCCCCGCGGGGGACGGATGAACACTGAAGCTTTCTTT.

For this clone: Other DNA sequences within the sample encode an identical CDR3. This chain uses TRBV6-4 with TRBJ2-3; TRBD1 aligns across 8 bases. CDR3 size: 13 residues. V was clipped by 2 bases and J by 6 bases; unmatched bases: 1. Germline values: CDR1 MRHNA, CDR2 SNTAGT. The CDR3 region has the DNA TGTGCCAGCAGTGACCAGGGGGCGGATACGCAGTATTTT. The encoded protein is CASSDQGADTQYF.

The CDR3 nucleotides read TGTGCCACCCGGGTTCCGGCAACAGATACGCAGTATTTT. Its protein is CATRVPATDTQYF. The gene calls are TRBV19 and TRBJ2-3; D not certain. The V and J ends lost 10 bases and 3 bases respectively, with 14 bases between them. From germline, CDR1 is LNHDA and CDR2 SQIVND (reference sequence). The CDR3 is made up of 13 amino acids. Based on the CDR3 plus reference TRBV19 and TRBJ2-3, the full variable domain is DGGITQSPKYLFRKEGQNVTLSCEQNLNHDAMYWYRQDPGQGLRLIYYSQIVNDFQKGDIAEGYSVSREKKESFPLTVTSAQKNPTAFYLCATRVPATDTQYFGPGTRLTVL.

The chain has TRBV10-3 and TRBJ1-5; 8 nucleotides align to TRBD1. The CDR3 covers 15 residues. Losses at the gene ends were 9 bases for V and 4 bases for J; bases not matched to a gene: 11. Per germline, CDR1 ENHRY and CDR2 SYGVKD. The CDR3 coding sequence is TGTGCCATTGGGGACAGGCCCGACCAGAATCAGCCCCAGCATTTT. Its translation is CAIGDRPDQNQPQHF.

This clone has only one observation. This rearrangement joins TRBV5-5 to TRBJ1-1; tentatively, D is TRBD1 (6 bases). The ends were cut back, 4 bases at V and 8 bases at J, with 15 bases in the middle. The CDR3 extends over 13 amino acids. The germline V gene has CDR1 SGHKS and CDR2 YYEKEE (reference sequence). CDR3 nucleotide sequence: TGTGCCAGCAGCCAACGGGACATCGGAGAAGCTTTCTTT. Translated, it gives CASSQRDIGEAFF.

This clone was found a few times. CDR3 loop: CAWRVGGTGNSYEQYF. Here the CDR3 DNA reads TGTGCCTGGAGGGTAGGGGGGACAGGGAACTCCTACGAGCAGTACTTC. The genes are TRBV30 and TRBJ2-7, with TRBD1 matching 9 bases. Germline values: CDR1 GTSNPN, CDR2 SVGIG (reference sequence). This CDR3 is 16 amino acids long. J was trimmed by 0 bases and V by 3 bases; bases with no gene match: 9.

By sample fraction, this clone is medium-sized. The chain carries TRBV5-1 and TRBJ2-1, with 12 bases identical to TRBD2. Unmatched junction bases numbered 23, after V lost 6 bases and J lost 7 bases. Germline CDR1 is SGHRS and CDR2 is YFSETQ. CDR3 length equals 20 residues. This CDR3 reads CASTRGQGLAGGPTQNEQFF. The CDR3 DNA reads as TGCGCCAGCACCCGGGGACAGGGTCTAGCGGGGGGGCCTACTCAAAATGAGCAGTTCTTC.

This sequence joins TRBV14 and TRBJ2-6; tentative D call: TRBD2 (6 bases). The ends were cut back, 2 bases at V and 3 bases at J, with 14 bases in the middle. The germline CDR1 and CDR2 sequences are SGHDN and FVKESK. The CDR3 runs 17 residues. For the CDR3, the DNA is TGTGCCAGCAGCCAACTCCGCGGGGTGAGTGGGGCCAACGTCCTGACTTTC. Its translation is CASSQLRGVSGANVLTF.

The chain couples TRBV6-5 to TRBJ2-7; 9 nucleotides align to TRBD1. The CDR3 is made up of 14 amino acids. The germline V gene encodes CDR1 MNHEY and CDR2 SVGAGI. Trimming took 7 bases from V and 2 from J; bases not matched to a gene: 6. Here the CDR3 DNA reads TGTGCCAGCAAGGGACAGGGTCACGCCTACGAGCAGTACTTC. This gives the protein CASKGQGHAYEQYF.

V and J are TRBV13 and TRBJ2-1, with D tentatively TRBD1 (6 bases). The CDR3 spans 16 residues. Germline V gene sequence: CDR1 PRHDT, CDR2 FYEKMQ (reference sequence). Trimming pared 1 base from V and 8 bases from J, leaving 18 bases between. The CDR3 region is CASSLAGGRVFDEQFF. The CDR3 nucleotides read TGTGCCAGCAGCTTAGCTGGGGGCAGAGTCTTCGATGAGCAGTTCTTC.

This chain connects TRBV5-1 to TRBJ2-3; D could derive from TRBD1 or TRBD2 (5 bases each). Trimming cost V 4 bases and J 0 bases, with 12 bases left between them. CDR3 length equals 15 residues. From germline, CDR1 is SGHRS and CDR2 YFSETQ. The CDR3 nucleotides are TGCGCCAGCAGCCGGACGGGGCCTAGCACAGATACGCAGTATTTT. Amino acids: CASSRTGPSTDTQYF.

The CDR3 here is CASSYQGETQYF. In DNA form, the CDR3 reads TGTGCCAGCTCGTATCAGGGGGAGACCCAGTACTTC. The chain employs TRBV18 and TRBJ2-5; maybe TRBD1 (6 bases). The V end lost 6 bases, the J end lost 5 bases, and 10 bases lay between the germline ends. The CDR3 is 12 amino acids. Germline CDR1 and CDR2: KGHSH and LQKENI.

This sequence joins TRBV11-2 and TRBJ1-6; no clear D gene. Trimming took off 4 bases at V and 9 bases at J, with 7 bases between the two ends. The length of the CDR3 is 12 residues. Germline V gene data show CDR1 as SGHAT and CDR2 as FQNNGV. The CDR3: CASSSTTSPLHF. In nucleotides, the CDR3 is TGTGCCAGCAGCTCTACTACTTCACCCCTCCACTTT.

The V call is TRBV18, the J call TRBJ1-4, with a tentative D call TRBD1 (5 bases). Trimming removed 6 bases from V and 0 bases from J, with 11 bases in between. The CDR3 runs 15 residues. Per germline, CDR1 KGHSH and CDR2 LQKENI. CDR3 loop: CASSRTGATNEKLFF. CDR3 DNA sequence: TGTGCCAGCTCCCGTACAGGAGCAACTAATGAAAAACTGTTTTTT.